This T cell receptor (beta chain) originates from a study of metastatic and nonmetastatic thyroid tumors. Patients had received no treatment of any kind before thyroid surgery. MiXCR reprocessed the PCR reads for TCRdb. The data show about 62,000 clones, under 5% seen once. Ten or more counts support this clone. The germline gives CDR1 MRHNA, CDR2 SNTAGT. This CDR3 comprises 13 residues. V lost 0 bases, J lost 9 bases, and 9 bases lay in between. The genes are TRBV6-4 and TRBJ2-1; D is ambiguous. The sequenced material came from blood. The sequence came from a female donor with papillary thyroid cancer or a benign thyroid nodule (not recorded which). Some clones in this sample may be carry-over from other donors' samples. This CDR3 reads CASSDSRVGEQFF. CDR3 in DNA: TGTGCCAGCAGTGACTCGAGAGTGGGTGAGCAGTTCTTC.